The 14 T cell receptor beta chains below come from one sample, sequenced in a study of control samples from healthy donors and cancer patients. This table comes from immunoSEQ multiplex PCR, and its TCRdb copy is limited to in-frame clones, with some not included. This table holds approximately 170,000 clones, roughly 91% found once. Sequencing was carried out using blood. The receptor source for this set is a woman between 25 and 40 years old in good health.

The chain joins TRBV7-8 to TRBJ2-6; D is possibly TRBD2 (6 bases). CDR1 is SGHVS and CDR2 is FQNEAQ in the germline V gene. The CDR3 extends over 16 amino acids. Trimming left V 0 bases short and J 4 bases short, with 10 bases between. CDR3 residues: CASSLAAGRGANVLTF. DNA for the CDR3: TGTGCCAGCAGCTTAGCGGCGGGGAGGGGGGCCAACGTCCTGACTTTC.

CDR3 residues: CASSENEKLFF. The CDR3 DNA reads as TGTGCCAGCTCCGAAAATGAAAAACTGTTTTTT. This rearrangement joins TRBV18 to TRBJ1-4; D is unclear. The CDR3 is 11 amino acids. Looked up from germline, CDR1 is KGHSH and CDR2 is LQKENI. The V end lost 6 bases, the J end lost 5 bases, and 4 bases lay between the germline ends.

The chain couples TRBV20-1 to TRBJ1-2; 8 bases agree with TRBD1. The CDR3 runs to 15 residues. V dropped 3 bases and J dropped 1; count of bases not matched to a gene: 7. The germline gives CDR1 DFQATT, CDR2 SNEGSKA (reference sequence). DNA for the CDR3: TGCAGTGCTAGTTCGACAGGGGTCGATAACTATGGCTACACCTTC. Its protein product is CSASSTGVDNYGYTF.

The CDR3, as DNA: TGTGCCAGCAGCCGGGGAAAGAACACTGAAGCTTTCTTT. Translated, it gives CASSRGKNTEAFF. The rearrangement uses TRBV11-1 and TRBJ1-1, with D unclear. Germline V gene sequence: CDR1 SGHAT, CDR2 FQDESV (reference sequence). The CDR3 loop spans 13 amino acids. Trimming pared 5 bases from V and 1 base from J, leaving 8 bases between.

The V and J genes are TRBV3-1 (or the pseudogene TRBV3-2) and TRBJ2-7, with 11 bases identical to TRBD1. The CDR3 runs to 15 residues. Losses at the gene ends were 4 bases for V and 3 bases for J; bases not matched to a gene: 5. Germline V gene sequence: CDR1 LGHDT, CDR2 YNNKEL (reference sequence). In DNA form, the CDR3 reads TGTGCCAGCAGCCTGACCGGGACAGGGGGCTACGAGCAGTACTTC. It is translated as CASSLTGTGGYEQYF.

The chain joins TRBV18 to TRBJ1-2; D unclear. Germline V gene lookup returns CDR1 KGHSH and CDR2 LQKENI. Trimming pared 2 bases from V and 0 bases from J, leaving 7 bases between. The length of the CDR3 is 14 residues. The CDR3 here is CASSPSSTNYGYTF. The CDR3, as DNA: TGTGCCAGCTCACCATCTTCGACTAACTATGGCTACACCTTC.

V is TRBV9 and J is TRBJ1-4, with D unclear. Per the germline V gene, CDR1 is SGDLS and CDR2 is YYNGEE. Trimming stripped 0 bases from V and 4 bases from J, with 4 bases between. The CDR3 is made up of 13 amino acids. The CDR3, as DNA: TGTGCCAGCAGCGTAGCTCTTAATGAAAAACTGTTTTTT. It encodes CASSVALNEKLFF.

This chain links TRBV5-4 with TRBJ1-2, with TRBD1 matching 9 bases. Per germline, CDR1 SGHNT and CDR2 YYREEE (reference sequence). The CDR3 has 13 residues. V shed 4 bases, J shed 6 bases, and the junction held 4 bases outside the gene matches. The CDR3 region has the DNA TGTGCCAGCAGCACCGGGACAGGGAATGGCTACACCTTC. It encodes CASSTGTGNGYTF.

The chain carries TRBV28 and TRBJ1-1; D might be TRBD1 (5 bases). The germline CDR1 and CDR2 sequences are MDHEN and SYDVKM. The CDR3 is 12 residues long. With 4 bases removed from V and 8 bases from J, the gap between germline ends came to 11 bases. CDR3 protein: CASSSIREEAFF. As DNA, the CDR3 is TGTGCCAGCAGTTCTATCAGGGAGGAAGCTTTCTTT.

This chain uses TRBV7-9 with TRBJ1-3; no definite D call. Germline CDR1 and CDR2: SEHNR and FQNEAQ (reference sequence). The V and J ends lost 4 bases and 0 bases respectively, with 16 bases between them. CDR3 length: 17 residues. CDR3 region: CASSSPRMGVSGNTIYF. As DNA, the CDR3 is TGTGCCAGCAGCTCCCCACGGATGGGTGTCTCTGGAAACACCATATATTTT.

The rearrangement joins TRBV6-2 or TRBV6-3 to TRBJ1-2, with D unresolved. V dropped 4 bases and J dropped 4 bases, with 7 bases sitting between them. CDR1 and CDR2 (germline): MNHEY, SVGEGT. There are 12 residues in the CDR3. The CDR3 here is CASSSRLYGYTF. In DNA, the CDR3 is TGTGCCAGCAGTTCCCGCCTCTATGGCTACACCTTC.

Sample share makes this clone medium-sized. The chain carries TRBV6-1 and TRBJ2-7; the match to TRBD1 covers 9 bases. The ends lost 1 base at V and 3 bases at J; junction bases unmatched: 4. The V gene's germline CDR1 is MNHNS and CDR2 SASEGT. The CDR3 runs 15 residues. CDR3: CASSEDPTGGYEQYF. The CDR3 DNA reads TGTGCCAGCAGTGAAGACCCGACAGGGGGCTACGAGCAGTACTTC.

The rearrangement joins TRBV9 to TRBJ1-6; weak D call: TRBD1 (5 bases). CDR1 and CDR2 from the germline V gene are SGDLS and YYNGEE. V dropped 0 bases and J dropped 2 bases, with 12 bases sitting between them. The CDR3 is 17 residues long. The CDR3 is CASSVGGASPYNSPLHF. As DNA, the CDR3 is TGTGCCAGCAGCGTAGGGGGCGCTTCACCCTATAATTCACCCCTCCACTTT.

This clone appeared a single time. The chain joins TRBV2 to TRBJ1-2; 9 nucleotides match TRBD1. This CDR3 contains 14 residues. CDR1 and CDR2 (germline): SNHLY, FYNNEI. V gave up 8 bases and J gave up 1 base; unmatched junction bases: 5. The DNA of the CDR3 is TGTGCCAGCTCCGGACAGGGGATTAACTATGGCTACACCTTC. This sequence encodes CASSGQGINYGYTF.